These T cell receptor beta chains were read from a single sample in a study of T cells in Graves' hyperthyroidism and ophthalmopathy. In TCRdb, the multiplex PCR reads were re-called with MiXCR into one record per CDR3 protein. The sample lists roughly 420,000 distinct CDR3 sequences; around 13% were seen once. Material for sequencing was blood. The receptors here all came from a young woman with Graves' hyperthyroidism. The CDR3 runs from the conserved cysteine through the conserved F or W. The order of the fields is V gene, clone size, D gene, J gene, CDR3 DNA, CDR3 protein. The D gene is left open where the match is weak. A clone size is listed for some rows: how often the clone was seen (once, few, many), or a class if it is expanded.

TRBV27,many,NA,TRBJ1-5,TGTGCCAGCAGTTTACGGGTAGGCAATCAGCCCCAGCATTTT,CASSLRVGNQPQHF
TRBV20-1,many,TRBD2,TRBJ2-1,TGCAGTGCTCAGCGGGGGAGCTCCTACAATGAGCAGTTCTTC,CSAQRGSSYNEQFF
TRBV2,many,TRBD2,TRBJ2-1,TGTGCCAGCATAAGGACTAGCGGGAGGGCCGGATCCTACAATGAGCAGTTCTTC,CASIRTSGRAGSYNEQFF
TRBV5-6,NA,TRBD1,TRBJ2-7,TGTGCCAGCAGCTCATTGGACAGGCCCTACGAGCAGTACTTC,CASSSLDRPYEQYF
TRBV5-1,many,NA,TRBJ2-7,TGCGCCAGCTTCCGGGTGAGCTACGAGCAGTACTTC,CASFRVSYEQYF
TRBV10-1,NA,NA,TRBJ2-5,TGCGCCAGCAGTGAGGGGGGCCCACAAGAGACCCAGTACTTC,CASSEGGPQETQYF
TRBV7-2,NA,NA,TRBJ2-5,TGTGCCAGCAGCTTAATCGGGGAACCCCAAGAGACCCAGTACTTC,CASSLIGEPQETQYF
TRBV9,NA,NA,TRBJ2-3,TGTGCCAGCAGCGTCCAACTTGCTAGCACAGATACGCAGTATTTT,CASSVQLASTDTQYF
TRBV28,many,NA,TRBJ2-7,TGTGCCAGCAGTTTATTATCCGGCTACGAGCAGTACTTC,CASSLLSGYEQYF
TRBV6-1,few,TRBD1,TRBJ2-6,TGTGCCAGCACGGCGACAGGGCGGACTGGGGCCAACGTCCTGACTTTC,CASTATGRTGANVLTF
TRBV28,many,NA,TRBJ2-1,TGTGCCAGCTCTGAGGCTCCTCGGGGCAATGAGCAGTTCTTC,CASSEAPRGNEQFF
TRBV19,few,NA,TRBJ1-1,TGTGCCAGTAGTACGGTTTCACGAGCTTTCTTT,CASSTVSRAFF
TRBV2,few,TRBD1,TRBJ2-5,TGTGCCAGCAGTGATGGGGGACAGGGGCAGCGGGGAGAGACCCAGTACTTC,CASSDGGQGQRGETQYF
TRBV12-3/TRBV12-4,NA,TRBD1,TRBJ2-7,TGTGCCAGCAGTTTCCCGGGACAGGGGGCCTACGAGCAGTACTTC,CASSFPGQGAYEQYF
TRBV6-1,many,NA,TRBJ1-4,TGTGCCAGCAGTTATTACTCTGGATTTACTAATGAAAAACTGTTTTTT,CASSYYSGFTNEKLFF
TRBV6-1,few,TRBD1,TRBJ2-1,TGTGCCAGCAGTGTTAGATCGGGACAGCCTGAGCAGTTCTTC,CASSVRSGQPEQFF
TRBV19,few,NA,TRBJ1-5,TGTGCCAGTAGTTGGGACTTCAATCAGCCCCAGCATTTT,CASSWDFNQPQHF
TRBV7-3,many,TRBD1,TRBJ1-1,TGTGCCAGCAGCTTCGGACAGGGTCAAATAGCTTTCTTT,CASSFGQGQIAFF
TRBV5-1,NA,TRBD2,TRBJ2-1,TGCGCCAGCAGCTGGAGGGTCCCACGGGACAGGGGTCTAGCGGGAGGGAAAGACAATGAGCAGTTCTTC,CASSWRVPRDRGLAGGKDNEQFF
TRBV20-1,many,NA,TRBJ1-5,TGCAGTGCCTATCAAACGGGGGGGGCAAGCAATCAGCCCCAGCATTTT,CSAYQTGGASNQPQHF
TRBV9,few,NA,TRBJ1-2,TGTGCCAGCAGCGTAGGGTCTGGAGAAAACCTCTATGGCTACACCTTC,CASSVGSGENLYGYTF
TRBV20-1,many,TRBD2,TRBJ2-1,TGCAGTGCTATTCCTAGCGGGGGTTACAATAAGCAGTTCTTC,CSAIPSGGYNKQFF
TRBV5-1,many,TRBD2,TRBJ2-7,TGCGCCAGCAGCTCGGGACTAGCGGGAGGGTCCTTAACCGCCGAGCAGTACTTC,CASSSGLAGGSLTAEQYF
TRBV6-1,many,NA,TRBJ1-5,TGTGCCAGCAGTTATGCAGGACCCCATCAGCCCCAGCATTTT,CASSYAGPHQPQHF
TRBV7-9,many,NA,TRBJ2-1,TGTGCCAGCAGCTTAATGGCCGAGAATGAGCAGTTCTTC,CASSLMAENEQFF
TRBV2,few,NA,TRBJ1-5,TGTGCCAGCAGTGACCAGGAAGGCAATCAGCCCCAGCATTTT,CASSDQEGNQPQHF
TRBV29-1,once,NA,TRBJ2-5,TGCAGCGTTGAGGGGGTTTCTAAGACCCAGTACTTC,CSVEGVSKTQYF
TRBV3-1,few,NA,TRBJ2-2,TGTGCCAGCAGCCAAAGCGGGTTTCTTGGGGAGCTGTTTTTT,CASSQSGFLGELFF
TRBV7-2,NA,NA,TRBJ2-3,TGTGCCAGCAGTACAGGGACTGTGGGGGCCCGTGGGACAGATACGCAGTATTTT,CASSTGTVGARGTDTQYF
TRBV7-8,NA,NA,TRBJ2-5,TGTGCCAGCATCAAGGCAGCGTCCGCGGAGACCCAGTACTTC,CASIKAASAETQYF
TRBV18,many,NA,TRBJ2-3,TGTGCCAGCTCACCGGGTCTCGATACGCAGTATTTT,CASSPGLDTQYF
TRBV27,few,TRBD1,TRBJ2-1,TGTGCCAGCAGTTTACTCTTCAGGGGGCTTTACAATGAGCAGTTCTTC,CASSLLFRGLYNEQFF
TRBV12-3/TRBV12-4,NA,TRBD2,TRBJ2-1,TGTGCCAGCAGTCATCCTCTAGCGGGAGCTGATGAGCAGTTCTTC,CASSHPLAGADEQFF
TRBV5-6,NA,NA,TRBJ1-4,TGTGCCAGCAGCTCCGACACCGGGCAAGAAAAACTGTTTTTT,CASSSDTGQEKLFF
TRBV7-6,NA,NA,TRBJ2-3,TGTGCCAGCAGCTTCGCAGGACAGACGGTGCAGTATTTT,CASSFAGQTVQYF
TRBV7-9,NA,TRBD2,TRBJ2-7,TGTGCCAGCAGCTCTTACCCGGGACTAGCCGCACAGCGCTACGAGCAGTACTTC,CASSSYPGLAAQRYEQYF
TRBV19,many,NA,TRBJ2-5,TGTGCCAGTAGTATCCTGGCCGGTGACGGTGAGACCCAGTACTTC,CASSILAGDGETQYF
TRBV12-3/TRBV12-4,many,NA,TRBJ2-7,TGTGCCAGCAGTCTCGGACCTGAGAAGCAGTACTTC,CASSLGPEKQYF
TRBV6-1,few,NA,TRBJ1-5,TGTGCCAGCGGGGTCGCCGGTAGCAATCAGCCCCAGCATTTT,CASGVAGSNQPQHF